These T cell receptor beta chains were read from a single sample in a study of CD8+ T cells in alopecia areata. Produced via immunoSEQ multiplex PCR; TCRdb's table is partial and in-frame only. Of around 190,000 clones in the sample, less than 65% were seen once. The sequences come from CD4+ T cells sorted from blood, collected at week 4, from a patient treated with tofacitinib. These receptors all stem from a human donor with alopecia areata. The CDR3 runs from the conserved cysteine through the conserved F or W. The D gene is left open where the match is weak. The listing skips clone size in some rows; elsewhere it reads once, few, many or a size class.

j_call clone_size d_call v_call cdr3_aa cdr3_nt
TRBJ2-5 . TRBD1 TRBV29-1 CSSGQGGETQYF TGCAGCTCGGGACAGGGAGGAGAGACCCAGTACTTC
TRBJ2-7 . . TRBV4-1 CASSHSTASHYEQYF TGCGCCAGCAGCCACTCGACAGCCTCCCACTACGAGCAGTACTTC
TRBJ2-1 . TRBD1 TRBV5-1 CASSLGTGTAVAYNEQFF TGCGCCAGCAGCTTAGGGACAGGGACTGCTGTGGCCTACAATGAGCAGTTCTTC
TRBJ2-1 few . TRBV10-3 CAISGGNRDGDEQFF TGTGCCATCAGTGGGGGGAACAGGGATGGCGATGAGCAGTTCTTC
TRBJ2-6 . . TRBV5-6 CASRLTGYSSGANVLTF TGTGCCAGCAGATTGACAGGCTATAGCTCTGGGGCCAACGTCCTGACTTTC
TRBJ2-4 . . TRBV30 CAWSGRVAKNIQYF TGTGCCTGGAGTGGGAGAGTAGCCAAAAACATTCAGTACTTC
TRBJ2-3 once . TRBV18 CASSPFERDTQYF TGTGCCAGCTCACCATTCGAGAGGGATACGCAGTATTTT
TRBJ1-2 . TRBD1 TRBV7-9 CASSIRQGAGYGYTF TGTGCCAGCAGCATTAGACAGGGGGCTGGCTATGGCTACACCTTC
TRBJ2-1 . . TRBV9 CASSVRGTVNEQFF TGTGCCAGCAGCGTCCGGGGGACGGTTAATGAGCAGTTCTTC
TRBJ2-7 . . TRBV29-1 CSVGLLREQYF TGCAGCGTTGGTCTCCTGCGGGAGCAGTACTTC
TRBJ2-5 . . TRBV15 CATSRGAQETQYF TGTGCCACCAGCAGAGGGGCACAAGAGACCCAGTACTTC
TRBJ2-7 few TRBD2 TRBV11-2 CASSRTSGGTVPYEQYF TGTGCCAGCAGCCGGACTAGCGGGGGGACTGTGCCCTACGAGCAGTACTTC
TRBJ2-5 . . TRBV7-9 CASSTISGLLYQETQYF TGTGCCAGCAGCACAATTTCGGGACTCTTGTACCAAGAGACCCAGTACTTC
TRBJ1-2 once . TRBV30 CAWARTGYGYTF TGTGCCTGGGCTCGGACGGGCTATGGCTACACCTTC
TRBJ2-3 few . TRBV4-3 CASSNQTTDTQYF TGCGCCAGCAGCAACCAGACCACAGATACGCAGTATTTT
TRBJ1-6 . . TRBV7-2 CASSSLGSPLHF TGTGCCAGCAGCTCCCTAGGGTCACCCCTCCACTTT
TRBJ2-3 . . TRBV5-6 CASRPLEQYF TGTGCCAGCCGACCTCTCGAGCAGTATTTT
TRBJ2-7 . . TRBV2 CASSVSSYEQYF TGTGCCAGCAGTGTAAGCTCCTACGAGCAGTACTTC
TRBJ2-5 once . TRBV7-9 CASSELETQYF TGTGCCAGCAGTGAATTGGAGACCCAGTACTTC
TRBJ1-1 . . TRBV29-1 CSVAKGMKTEAFF TGCAGCGTTGCGAAGGGGATGAAGACTGAAGCTTTCTTT
TRBJ1-2 . . TRBV4-3 CASSQSRLTGYTF TGCGCCAGCAGCCAATCCAGGCTGACTGGCTACACCTTC
TRBJ1-2 . . TRBV2 CASSGQSYGYTF TGTGCCAGCAGTGGACAGAGCTATGGCTACACCTTC
TRBJ2-4 few . TRBV2 CASTEDRTNRLAKNIQYF TGTGCCAGCACCGAGGACAGGACTAACCGGCTAGCCAAAAACATTCAGTACTTC
TRBJ2-5 once TRBD2 TRBV5-6 CASSLAGSETQYF TGTGCCAGCAGCTTAGCGGGGTCAGAGACCCAGTACTTC
TRBJ2-5 . . TRBV2 CASTGIGETQYF TGTGCCAGCACGGGAATAGGGGAGACCCAGTACTTC
TRBJ2-3 few . TRBV29-1 CSVEDNTDTQYF TGCAGCGTTGAAGACAACACAGATACGCAGTATTTT
TRBJ2-5 . TRBD2 TRBV5-1 CASSLVSGGPQETQYF TGCGCCAGCAGCTTGGTTAGCGGGGGCCCTCAAGAGACCCAGTACTTC
TRBJ1-6 . . TRBV27 CASAAVLTPLHF TGTGCCAGCGCGGCGGTTTTGACACCCCTCCACTTT
TRBJ2-7 once . TRBV30 CAWSVYREGEQYF TGTGCCTGGAGTGTATACAGGGAGGGGGAGCAGTACTTC
TRBJ1-2 . TRBD1 TRBV6-5 CATINKGAYGGYTF TGTGCCACAATCAACAAGGGGGCCTATGGAGGCTACACCTTC
TRBJ1-4 few . TRBV2 CASSAESGALNEKLFF TGTGCCAGCAGTGCGGAATCTGGGGCCCTTAATGAAAAACTGTTTTTT
TRBJ1-3 medium-sized . TRBV7-2 CASSRAGGEGNTIYF TGTGCCAGCAGCCGGGCGGGGGGCGAGGGAAACACCATATATTTT
TRBJ2-7 . . TRBV11-3 CASSVRWGGPYEQYF TGTGCCAGCAGCGTCAGATGGGGGGGCCCCTACGAGCAGTACTTC
TRBJ2-5 . . TRBV6-6 CASSSEGETQYF TGTGCCAGCAGCTCTGAGGGAGAGACCCAGTACTTC
TRBJ1-1 . TRBD1 TRBV7-2 CASSPDRGNTEAFF TGTGCCAGCAGCCCGGACAGGGGTAACACTGAAGCTTTCTTT
TRBJ1-2 few TRBD1 TRBV6-1 CASSEASTGVYGYTF TGTGCCAGCAGTGAAGCAAGTACAGGGGTGTATGGCTACACCTTC
TRBJ1-6 few . TRBV29-1 CSVLSPLHF TGCAGCGTCCTCTCACCCCTCCACTTT
TRBJ2-3 few . TRBV29-1 CSDQRGDTQYF TGCAGCGACCAACGGGGAGATACGCAGTATTTT
TRBJ2-5 . . TRBV5-1 CASSRDVKETQYF TGCGCCAGCAGCAGGGACGTTAAAGAGACCCAGTACTTC
TRBJ1-5 . TRBD1 TRBV29-1 CATPGDRGNSNQPQHF TGCGCAACCCCCGGAGACAGGGGGAATAGCAATCAGCCCCAGCATTTT
TRBJ2-4 . TRBD2 TRBV15 CATSSGLAFTDGIQYF TGTGCCACCAGCAGTGGACTAGCCTTTACAGACGGCATTCAGTACTTC
TRBJ1-6 . . TRBV6-5 CASSQWEVRAFPLHF TGTGCCAGCAGTCAATGGGAGGTGAGGGCCTTTCCCCTCCACTTT
TRBJ2-5 . . TRBV19 CASTQQGMQETQYF TGTGCCAGTACTCAGCAGGGGATGCAAGAGACCCAGTACTTC
TRBJ2-1 . . TRBV6-5 CASSVGYNEQFF TGTGCCAGCAGTGTGGGCTACAATGAGCAGTTCTTC
TRBJ1-2 once . TRBV2 CASSEAMVGYTF TGTGCCAGCAGTGAAGCAATGGTGGGCTACACCTTC
TRBJ1-5 . . TRBV19 CASSIRGDQPQHF TGTGCCAGTAGTATCCGGGGCGATCAGCCCCAGCATTTT
TRBJ2-2 . TRBD2 TRBV2 CASSVERGGPVLFF TGTGCCAGCAGTGTGGAGCGGGGGGGACCTGTGCTGTTTTTT
TRBJ1-6 . . TRBV7-2 CASSLEGGIGYSPLHF TGTGCCAGCAGCTTAGAGGGAGGAATCGGATATTCACCCCTCCACTTT
TRBJ2-2 once . TRBV2 CASSGDRNTGELFF TGTGCCAGCAGTGGGGACCGAAACACCGGGGAGCTGTTTTTT
TRBJ2-7 . . TRBV2 CASTSRQYMQYF TGTGCCAGCACCTCCCGACAGTACATGCAGTACTTC
TRBJ2-1 . TRBD2 TRBV5-4 CAVLRASGGVSYNEQFF TGTGCCGTCCTTCGGGCTAGCGGGGGTGTTTCCTACAATGAGCAGTTCTTC
TRBJ1-4 once . TRBV9 CASSVSSQGSSEKPFF TGTGCCAGCAGCGTCAGCTCGCAAGGTTCTTCCGAAAAACCGTTTTTT
TRBJ2-5 . . TRBV7-8 CASSLATWEGTQYF TGTGCCAGCAGCTTGGCAACTTGGGAAGGGACCCAGTACTTC
TRBJ2-3 . . TRBV11-1 CASSLEVVSDTQYF TGTGCCAGCAGCTTAGAGGTAGTCAGCGATACGCAGTATTTT
TRBJ2-5 few . TRBV5-4 CASSRPVDQETQYF TGTGCCAGCAGCCGACCTGTCGACCAAGAGACCCAGTACTTC
TRBJ2-7 . . TRBV25-1 CASSAHWGRGSSYEQYF TGTGCCAGCAGTGCCCACTGGGGGCGGGGGAGCTCCTACGAGCAGTACTTC
TRBJ1-1 few . TRBV7-9 CASSSQTGNTEAFF TGTGCCAGCAGTTCACAGACAGGGAACACTGAAGCTTTCTTT
TRBJ2-6 few . TRBV5-1 CASSPSGTAAYSGANVLTF TGCGCCAGCAGCCCCTCCGGGACGGCGGCGTACTCTGGGGCCAACGTCCTGACTTTC
TRBJ2-3 few TRBD2 TRBV7-8 CASSLNTGGPDTQYF TGTGCCAGCAGCTTGAACACGGGGGGGCCTGATACGCAGTATTTT